The present TCR beta chain was sequenced within a study of immune cell composition in non-small cell lung cancer. Points from the study as a whole: Clones >0.5% enriched in tumour were rarer in adenocarcinoma (about 33%) than squamous (around 75%). Smoking pack-years did not significantly correlate with tumour TCR-beta clonality.

TCRdb's copy holds only in-frame clones and misses some; the assay was immunoSEQ multiplex PCR. The sample carries about 2,500 clones, roughly 84% recorded once. This clone was recorded once. Its antigen is currently unknown. Germline V gives CDR1 SGHTA, CDR2 FQGNSA. V trimming: 5 bases; J trimming: 2 bases; junction bases outside the gene matches: 9. The CDR3 covers 16 residues. Sequencing was done on a sample of lung tumor tissue. The rearrangement joins TRBV7-2 to TRBJ1-3, with 7 bases fitting TRBD1. The clonotype comes from a human donor with non-small cell lung cancer. The CDR3 loop reads CASSTDRVSPGNTIYF. The CDR3 DNA reads TGTGCCAGCAGCACAGACAGGGTGAGCCCTGGAAACACCATATATTTT.